The T cell receptor (beta chain) described here comes from a study of T cells in Graves' hyperthyroidism and ophthalmopathy. Overall study findings and caveats: Researchers found most expanded thyroid clonotypes above 0.001 in blood as well.

RNA transcripts served as the template for amplifying TCR beta CDR3 regions. The primer set for the first-round RT-PCR of the TCR CDR3 was HTBI. TCRdb re-derived calls from the multiplex PCR reads in MiXCR, one entry per CDR3 protein. The data contain more than 500,000 distinct CDR3 sequences, roughly 45% of them seen just once; the ten biggest clones take up roughly 45%. This clonotype was detected many times. Its specificity is unknown. Sequenced input: peripheral blood or thyroid tissue (not recorded which). The receptor was isolated from an adult woman with Graves' disease, either hyperthyroidism or ophthalmopathy (not recorded which).

The CDR3 DNA reads TGTGCCAGCAGCTTAATAGGTGGGGCTGAAGCTTTCTTT. Encoded protein: CASSLIGGAEAFF. The V call is TRBV7-9, the J call TRBJ1-1; D ambiguous. V was shortened by 2 bases and J by 6 bases, with 10 bases between the two germline ends. This CDR3 region has 13 residues. Germline CDR1 is SEHNR and CDR2 is FQNEAQ (reference sequence).